This TCR beta chain appears in the sequencing data of a study of control samples from healthy donors and cancer patients. Trimming at V came to 1 base and at J to 4 bases, leaving 10 bases not matched to a gene. The CDR3 loop spans 17 amino acids. Looked up from germline, CDR1 is SGHTA and CDR2 is FQGNSA. TCRdb's table, derived via immunoSEQ multiplex PCR, lists solely in-frame clones and lacks some. The data contain around 110,000 clones, 93% of them singletons. The sequencing input was blood. The gene calls are TRBV7-2 and TRBJ2-3; 8 nucleotides match TRBD2. This receptor was taken from a man under 40 in good health. This CDR3 is CASSLGPQGSGADTQYF. The CDR3 DNA reads as TGTGCCAGCAGCTTAGGACCCCAGGGTAGCGGGGCAGATACGCAGTATTTT.